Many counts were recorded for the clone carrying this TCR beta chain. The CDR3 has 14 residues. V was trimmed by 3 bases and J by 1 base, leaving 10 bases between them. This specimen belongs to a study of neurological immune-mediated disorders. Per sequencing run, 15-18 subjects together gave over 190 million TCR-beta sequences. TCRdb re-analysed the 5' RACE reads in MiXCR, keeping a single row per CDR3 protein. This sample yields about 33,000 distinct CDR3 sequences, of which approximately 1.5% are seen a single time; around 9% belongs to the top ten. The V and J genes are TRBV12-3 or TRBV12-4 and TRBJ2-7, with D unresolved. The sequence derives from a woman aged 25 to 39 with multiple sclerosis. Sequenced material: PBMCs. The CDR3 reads CASSFTRSSYEQYF. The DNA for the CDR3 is TGTGCCAGCAGTTTCACCAGGAGTTCCTACGAGCAGTACTTC.